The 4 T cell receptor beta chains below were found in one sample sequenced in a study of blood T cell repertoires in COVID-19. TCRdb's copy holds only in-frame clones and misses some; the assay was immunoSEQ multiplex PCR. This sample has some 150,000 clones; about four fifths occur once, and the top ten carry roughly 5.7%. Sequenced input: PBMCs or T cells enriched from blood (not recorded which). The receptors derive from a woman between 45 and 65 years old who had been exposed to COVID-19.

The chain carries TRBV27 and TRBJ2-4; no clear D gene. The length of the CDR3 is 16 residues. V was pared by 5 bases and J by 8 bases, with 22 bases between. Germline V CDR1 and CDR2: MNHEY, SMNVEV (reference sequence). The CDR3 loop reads CASSPHPVAKMDIQYF. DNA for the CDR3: TGTGCCAGCAGTCCCCATCCCGTAGCCAAAATGGACATTCAGTACTTC.

Written as DNA, the CDR3 is TGTGCCAGCAGCGTAGGACTTGGAGGGGCGGGTCAGCCCCAGCATTTT. It codes for CASSVGLGGAGQPQHF. V usage is TRBV9 and J usage is TRBJ1-5; D perhaps matches TRBD1 (5 bases). Trimming removed 0 bases at V and 6 bases at J, with 16 bases between. Germline CDR1 and CDR2: SGDLS and YYNGEE. The CDR3 runs 16 residues.

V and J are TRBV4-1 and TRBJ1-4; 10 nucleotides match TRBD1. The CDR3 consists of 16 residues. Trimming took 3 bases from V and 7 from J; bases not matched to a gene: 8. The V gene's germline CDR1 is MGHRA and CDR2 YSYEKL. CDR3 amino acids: CASSHRTGGAGEKLFF. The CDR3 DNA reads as TGCGCCAGCAGCCACAGGACAGGGGGTGCTGGTGAAAAACTGTTTTTT.

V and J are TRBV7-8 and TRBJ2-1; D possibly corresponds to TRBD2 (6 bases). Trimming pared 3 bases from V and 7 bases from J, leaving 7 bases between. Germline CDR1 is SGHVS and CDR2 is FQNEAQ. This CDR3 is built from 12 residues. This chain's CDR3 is CASSFRGNEQFF. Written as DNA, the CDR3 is TGTGCCAGCAGCTTCCGGGGGAATGAGCAGTTCTTC.